The source of this T cell receptor (beta chain) is a study of blood T cell repertoires in COVID-19. About the study: T cells, B-cell-depleted T cells, or PBMCs supplied cDNA or gDNA.

CDR3 length: 15 amino acids. The ends were cut back, 5 bases at V and 1 base at J, with 14 bases in the middle. CDR1 and CDR2 from the germline V gene are WNHNN and SYGVQD (reference sequence). Assay: immunoSEQ multiplex PCR; the TCRdb copy retains only in-frame clones and omits some. This repertoire shows more than 100,000 clones, about four fifths found once; its top ten account for roughly an eighth. This sequence originates from a woman in her 30s who had recovered from COVID-19. Sequencing input: peripheral blood. The chain combines TRBV10-1 with TRBJ1-1, with D perhaps TRBD1 (6 bases). The CDR3 is CASSPNRVSNTEAFF. CDR3 nucleotide sequence: TGCGCCAGCAGTCCTAACAGGGTCTCGAACACTGAAGCTTTCTTT.